This T cell receptor (beta chain) appears in the sequencing data of a study of graft-versus-host responses after intestinal transplantation. Study-level information: All recipients were given anti-thymocyte globulin induction, and tacrolimus and steroids were then administered for 3 to 4 years. Whole-study findings and limits: Recipient bone marrow held GvH clones, some seen earlier in ileum or blood. Elevated graft-versus-host to host-versus-graft clonal ratios in allografts were recorded for patients with graft-donor T cell macrochimerism.

TCRdb's copy holds only in-frame clones and misses some; the assay was immunoSEQ multiplex PCR. Of some 130,000 clones listed, 80% to 95% are singletons. V lost 5 bases, J lost 2 bases, and 5 bases stayed unmatched. The CDR3 is 15 residues long. Germline values: CDR1 MNHNS, CDR2 SASEGT. Notes on this clone: Antigen specificity is unknown.

This specimen was unstimulated CD4+ T cells sorted from spleen or lymph node cells, taken before intestinal transplant. The chain carries TRBV6-1 and TRBJ2-3; TRBD1 matches at 9 bases. The receptor was isolated from a human donor who received an intestinal transplant. The CDR3 here is CASSLGQGLTDTQYF. CDR3 DNA sequence: TGTGCCAGCAGTTTGGGACAGGGCCTCACAGATACGCAGTATTTT.